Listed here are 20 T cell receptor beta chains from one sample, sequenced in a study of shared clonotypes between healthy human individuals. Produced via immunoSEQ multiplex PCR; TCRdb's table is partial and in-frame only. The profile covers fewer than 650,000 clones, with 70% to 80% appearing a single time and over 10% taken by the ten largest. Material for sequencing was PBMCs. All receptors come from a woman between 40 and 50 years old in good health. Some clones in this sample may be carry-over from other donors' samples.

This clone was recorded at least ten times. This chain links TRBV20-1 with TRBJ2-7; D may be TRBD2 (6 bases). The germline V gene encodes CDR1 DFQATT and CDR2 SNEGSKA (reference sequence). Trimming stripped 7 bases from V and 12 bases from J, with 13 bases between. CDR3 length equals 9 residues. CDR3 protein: CSVPGLPYF. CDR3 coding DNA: TGCAGTGTACCGGGACTCCCGTACTTC.

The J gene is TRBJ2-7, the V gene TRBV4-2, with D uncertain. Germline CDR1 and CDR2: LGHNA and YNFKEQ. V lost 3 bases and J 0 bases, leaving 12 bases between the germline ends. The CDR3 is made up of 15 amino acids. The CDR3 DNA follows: TGTGCCAGCAGCCAGTCCGACATGAACTCCTACGAGCAGTACTTC. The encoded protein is CASSQSDMNSYEQYF.

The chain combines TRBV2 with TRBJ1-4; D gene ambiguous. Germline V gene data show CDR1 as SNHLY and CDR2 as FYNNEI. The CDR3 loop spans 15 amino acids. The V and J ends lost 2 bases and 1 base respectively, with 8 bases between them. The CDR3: CASSENGLTNEKLFF. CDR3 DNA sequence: TGTGCCAGCAGTGAAAACGGGTTAACTAATGAAAAACTGTTTTTT.

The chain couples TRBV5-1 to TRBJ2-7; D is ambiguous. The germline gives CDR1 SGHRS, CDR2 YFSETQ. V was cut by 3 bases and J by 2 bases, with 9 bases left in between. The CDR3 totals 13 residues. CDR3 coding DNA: TGCGCCAGCAGCTCGCTCCGCCCCTACGAGCAGTACTTC. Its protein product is CASSSLRPYEQYF.

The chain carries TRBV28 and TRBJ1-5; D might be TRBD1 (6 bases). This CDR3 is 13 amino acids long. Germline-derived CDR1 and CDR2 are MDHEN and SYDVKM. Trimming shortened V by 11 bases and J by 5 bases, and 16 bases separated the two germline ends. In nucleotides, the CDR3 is TGTGCCTCCGGGGGTCAGGGGCATCAGCCCCAGCATTTT. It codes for CASGGQGHQPQHF.

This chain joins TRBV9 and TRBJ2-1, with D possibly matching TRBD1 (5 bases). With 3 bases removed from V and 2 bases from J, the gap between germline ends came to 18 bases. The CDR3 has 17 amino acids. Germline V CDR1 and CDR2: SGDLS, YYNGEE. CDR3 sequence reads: CASSGTMTADPYNEQFF. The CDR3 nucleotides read TGTGCCAGCAGCGGAACAATGACAGCCGATCCCTACAATGAGCAGTTCTTC.

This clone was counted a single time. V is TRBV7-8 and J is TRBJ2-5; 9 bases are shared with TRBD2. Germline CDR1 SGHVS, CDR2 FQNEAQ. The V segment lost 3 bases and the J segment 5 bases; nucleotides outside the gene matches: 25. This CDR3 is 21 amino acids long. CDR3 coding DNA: TGTGCCAGCAGCTTCCTGCCACCAATCCCTTGGCGGGAGGGCCTCGGGGAGACCCAGTACTTC. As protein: CASSFLPPIPWREGLGETQYF. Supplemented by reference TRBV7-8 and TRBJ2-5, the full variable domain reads GAGVSQSPRYKVAKRGQDVALRCDPISGHVSLFWYQQALGQGPEFLTYFQNEAQLDKSGLPSDRFFAERPEGSVSTLKIQRTQQEDSAVYLCASSFLPPIPWREGLGETQYFGPGTRLLVL.

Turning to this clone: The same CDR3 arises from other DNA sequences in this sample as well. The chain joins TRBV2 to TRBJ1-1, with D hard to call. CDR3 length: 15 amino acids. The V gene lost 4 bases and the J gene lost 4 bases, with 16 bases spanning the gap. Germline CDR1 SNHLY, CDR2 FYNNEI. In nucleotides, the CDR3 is TGTGCCAGCAGTGTAGGGCGAGCGTGGGTCACTGAAGCTTTCTTT. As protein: CASSVGRAWVTEAFF.

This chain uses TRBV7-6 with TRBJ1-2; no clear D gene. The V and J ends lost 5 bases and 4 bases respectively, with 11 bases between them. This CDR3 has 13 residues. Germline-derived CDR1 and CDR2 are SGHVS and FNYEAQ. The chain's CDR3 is CASSMQKTYGYTF. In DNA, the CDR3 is TGTGCCAGCAGCATGCAAAAGACCTATGGCTACACCTTC.

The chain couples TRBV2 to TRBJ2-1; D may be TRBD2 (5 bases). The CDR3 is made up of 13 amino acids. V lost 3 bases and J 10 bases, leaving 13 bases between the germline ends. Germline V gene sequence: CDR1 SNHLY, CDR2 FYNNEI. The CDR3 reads CASSEQRRGEQFF. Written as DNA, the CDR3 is TGTGCCAGCAGTGAGCAGCGGAGAGGCGAGCAGTTCTTC.

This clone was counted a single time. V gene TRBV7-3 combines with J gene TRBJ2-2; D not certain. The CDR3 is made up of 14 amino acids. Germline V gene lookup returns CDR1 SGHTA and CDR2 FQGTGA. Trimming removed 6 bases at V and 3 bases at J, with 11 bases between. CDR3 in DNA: TGTGCCAGCAGTATAGGCGGTTACACCGGGGAGCTGTTTTTT. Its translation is CASSIGGYTGELFF.

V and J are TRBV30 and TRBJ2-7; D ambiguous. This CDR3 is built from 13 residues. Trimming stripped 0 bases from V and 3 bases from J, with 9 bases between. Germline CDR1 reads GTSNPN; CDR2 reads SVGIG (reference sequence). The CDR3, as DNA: TGTGCCTGGAGTGTACTCGGGTACTACGAGCAGTACTTC. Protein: CAWSVLGYYEQYF.

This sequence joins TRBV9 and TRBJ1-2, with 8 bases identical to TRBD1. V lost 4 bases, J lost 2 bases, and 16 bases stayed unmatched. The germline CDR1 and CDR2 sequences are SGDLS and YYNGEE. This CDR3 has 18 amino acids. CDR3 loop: CASSNPPGTGGYNYGYTF. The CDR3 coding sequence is TGTGCCAGCAGCAACCCGCCCGGAACAGGGGGGTACAACTATGGCTACACCTTC.

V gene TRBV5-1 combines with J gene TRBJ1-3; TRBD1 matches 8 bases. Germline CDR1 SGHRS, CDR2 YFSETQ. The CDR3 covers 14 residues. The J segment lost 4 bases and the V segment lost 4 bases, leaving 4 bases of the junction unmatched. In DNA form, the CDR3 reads TGCGCCAGCAGCCCGCGGACAGGGGGAAACACCATATATTTT. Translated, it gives CASSPRTGGNTIYF.

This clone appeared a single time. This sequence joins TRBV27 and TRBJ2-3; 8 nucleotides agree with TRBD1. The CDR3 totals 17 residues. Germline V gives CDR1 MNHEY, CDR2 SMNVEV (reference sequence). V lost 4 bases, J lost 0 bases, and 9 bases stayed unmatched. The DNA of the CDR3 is TGTGCCAGCAGTTCAAGGACGGACAGGGTTAGCACAGATACGCAGTATTTT. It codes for CASSSRTDRVSTDTQYF.

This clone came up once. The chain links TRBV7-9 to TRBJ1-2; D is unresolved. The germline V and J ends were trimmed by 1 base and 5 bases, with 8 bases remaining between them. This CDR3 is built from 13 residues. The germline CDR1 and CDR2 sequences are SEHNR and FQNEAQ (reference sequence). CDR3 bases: TGTGCCAGCAGCTTAGAAAGGGTTTATGGCTACACCTTC. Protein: CASSLERVYGYTF. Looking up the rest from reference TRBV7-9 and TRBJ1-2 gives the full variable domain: DTGVSQNPRHKITKRGQNVTFRCDPISEHNRLYWYRQTLGQGPEFLTYFQNEAQLEKSRLLSDRFSAERPKGSFSTLEIQRTEQGDSAMYLCASSLERVYGYTFGSGTRLTVV.

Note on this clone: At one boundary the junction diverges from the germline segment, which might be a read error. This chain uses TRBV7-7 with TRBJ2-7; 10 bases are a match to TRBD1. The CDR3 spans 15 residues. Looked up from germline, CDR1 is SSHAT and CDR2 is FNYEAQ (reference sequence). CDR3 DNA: TGTGCTAGCAGCGTCGGACAGGGGGGCTCCTACGAGCAGTACTTC. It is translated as CASSVGQGGSYEQYF.

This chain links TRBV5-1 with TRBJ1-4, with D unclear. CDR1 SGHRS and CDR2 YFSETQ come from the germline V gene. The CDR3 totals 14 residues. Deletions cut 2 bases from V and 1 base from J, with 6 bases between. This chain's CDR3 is CASSFFGTNEKLFF. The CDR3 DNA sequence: TGCGCCAGCAGCTTTTTCGGAACTAATGAAAAACTGTTTTTT.

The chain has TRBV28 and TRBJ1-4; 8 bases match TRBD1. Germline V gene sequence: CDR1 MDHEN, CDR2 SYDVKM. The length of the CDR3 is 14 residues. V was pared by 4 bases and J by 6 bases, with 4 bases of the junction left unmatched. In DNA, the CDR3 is TGTGCCAGCAGTTCCCCGGACAGGGATGAAAAACTGTTTTTT. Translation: CASSSPDRDEKLFF.

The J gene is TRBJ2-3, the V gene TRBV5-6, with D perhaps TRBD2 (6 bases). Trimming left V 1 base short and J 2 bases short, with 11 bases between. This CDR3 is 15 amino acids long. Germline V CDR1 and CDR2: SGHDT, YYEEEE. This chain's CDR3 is CASSLRRELTDTQYF. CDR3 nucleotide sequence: TGTGCCAGCAGCTTGAGACGGGAGCTCACAGATACGCAGTATTTT.